The 32 T cell receptor beta chains given below trace back to one sample, sequenced in a study of blood T cell repertoires in COVID-19. TCRdb keeps only in-frame clones here, not all; method: immunoSEQ multiplex PCR. The sample lists about 140,000 clones, 60% to 80% occurring once. The sequenced sample was PBMCs or T cells enriched from blood (not recorded which). The receptor set was obtained from a woman between 50 and 59 years old who had recovered from COVID-19.

The chain links TRBV19 to TRBJ2-3; 10 positions agree with TRBD1. Germline lookup yields CDR1 LNHDA and CDR2 SQIVND (reference sequence). The CDR3 length is 14 residues. Trimming cost V 10 bases and J 3 bases; bases outside gene matches: 7. The CDR3 loop is CATRQGALTDTQYF. The CDR3 region has the DNA TGTGCCACACGACAGGGGGCGCTTACAGATACGCAGTATTTT. The full variable domain, with the rest looked up from reference TRBV19 and TRBJ2-3, is DGGITQSPKYLFRKEGQNVTLSCEQNLNHDAMYWYRQDPGQGLRLIYYSQIVNDFQKGDIAEGYSVSREKKESFPLTVTSAQKNPTAFYLCATRQGALTDTQYFGPGTRLTVL.

The chain couples TRBV28 to TRBJ2-7; TRBD2 is a possible D gene (6 bases). CDR1 and CDR2 from the germline V gene are MDHEN and SYDVKM. This CDR3 spans 14 amino acids. V was clipped by 3 bases and J by 0 bases, with 9 bases between them. The CDR3 loop is CASSLREASYEQYF. The DNA of the CDR3 is TGTGCCAGCAGTTTGAGGGAGGCCTCCTACGAGCAGTACTTC.

The chain is built from TRBV28 and TRBJ1-5; D is unclear. Germline CDR1 reads MDHEN; CDR2 reads SYDVKM. This CDR3 has 13 residues. Between the trimmed V and J ends, which lost 6 bases and 5 bases, there was a span of 11 bases. The CDR3 reads CASRPSDDQPQHF. CDR3 nucleotides: TGTGCCAGCAGGCCCAGCGATGATCAGCCCCAGCATTTT.

V usage is TRBV25-1 and J usage is TRBJ2-3; possible D gene TRBD2, 5 bases. V lost 5 bases and J lost 1, with 7 bases in between. CDR3 length: 13 amino acids. The germline CDR1 and CDR2 sequences are MGHDK and SYGVNS. The CDR3 here is CASSWRGTDTQYF. The CDR3, as DNA: TGTGCCAGCAGTTGGCGGGGCACAGATACGCAGTATTTT.

This chain connects TRBV6-5 to TRBJ1-1; D remains unclear. From germline, CDR1 is MNHEY and CDR2 SVGAGI. This CDR3 has 13 residues. V gave up 6 bases and J gave up 6 bases, with 14 bases separating them. The CDR3 spells CASSTLRVPEAFF. In DNA, the CDR3 is TGTGCCAGCAGCACCTTACGGGTCCCTGAAGCTTTCTTT.

The CDR3 DNA is TGTGCCAGCAGTACCGGGACACCGAACACCGGGGAGCTGTTTTTT. Protein sequence: CASSTGTPNTGELFF. The chain recombines TRBV28 with TRBJ2-2, with D maybe TRBD1 (6 bases). Trimming stripped 5 bases from V and 0 bases from J, with 10 bases between. The germline CDR1 and CDR2 sequences are MDHEN and SYDVKM. CDR3 length: 15 amino acids.

The chain has TRBV10-1 and TRBJ2-1; TRBD2 matches at 14 bases. The CDR3 runs 15 residues. Germline CDR1 reads WNHNN; CDR2 reads SYGVQD (reference sequence). The V and J ends lost 9 bases and 0 bases, in that order; junction bases with no gene match: 1. CDR3 in amino acids: CARGLAGDSYNEQFF. The DNA of the CDR3 is TGCGCCAGGGGACTAGCGGGAGACTCCTACAATGAGCAGTTCTTC.

The V call is TRBV27, the J call TRBJ1-2; 7 nucleotides match TRBD1. The CDR3 contains 13 residues. V was pared by 3 bases and J by 6 bases, with 4 bases of the junction left unmatched. Germline V lookup: CDR1 MNHEY, CDR2 SMNVEV (reference sequence). CDR3 region: CASSFFTGDGYTF. The CDR3 nucleotides read TGTGCCAGCAGTTTTTTCACAGGGGATGGCTACACCTTC.

The rearrangement uses TRBV7-2 and TRBJ2-3; D is perhaps TRBD2 (8 bases). Trimming removed 6 bases from V and 7 bases from J, with 23 bases in between. Germline loops: CDR1 SGHTA, CDR2 FQGNSA. This CDR3 comprises 16 residues. The CDR3 nucleotides read TGTGCCAGCAGTCGCGCGGGGGGACAGTTAGGAAATACGCAGTATTTT. Translated: CASSRAGGQLGNTQYF.

V gene TRBV9 combines with J gene TRBJ2-1; D is perhaps TRBD2 (6 bases). The length of the CDR3 is 13 residues. V lost 2 bases and J lost 4, with 7 bases in between. The germline CDR1 and CDR2 sequences are SGDLS and YYNGEE. CDR3: CASSVGTYNEQFF. For the CDR3, the DNA is TGTGCCAGCAGCGTCGGGACTTACAATGAGCAGTTCTTC. Full variable domain (rest looked up from reference TRBV9 and TRBJ2-1): DSGVTQTPKHLITATGQRVTLRCSPRSGDLSVYWYQQSLDQGLQFLIQYYNGEERAKGNILERFSAQQFPDLHSELNLSSLELGDSALYFCASSVGTYNEQFFGPGTRLTVL.

The chain combines TRBV9 with TRBJ2-2, with TRBD2 as a possible D gene (6 bases). The ends were cut back, 4 bases at V and 4 bases at J, with 8 bases in the middle. CDR3 size: 13 residues. The germline CDR1 and CDR2 sequences are SGDLS and YYNGEE. The CDR3 sequence is CASSSGGTGELFF. In DNA form, the CDR3 reads TGTGCCAGCAGCTCCGGGGGCACCGGGGAGCTGTTTTTT. Complete variable domain (other parts from reference TRBV9 and TRBJ2-2): DSGVTQTPKHLITATGQRVTLRCSPRSGDLSVYWYQQSLDQGLQFLIQYYNGEERAKGNILERFSAQQFPDLHSELNLSSLELGDSALYFCASSSGGTGELFFGEGSRLTVL.

This clone was seen just once. The J gene is TRBJ1-6, the V gene TRBV2; 7 bases are a match to TRBD1. This CDR3 comprises 12 residues. Trimming cost V 6 bases and J 8 bases; bases outside gene matches: 1. Germline V gene sequence: CDR1 SNHLY, CDR2 FYNNEI. The chain's CDR3 is CASRDRYSPLHF. In nucleotides, the CDR3 is TGTGCCAGCAGGGACAGGTATTCACCCCTCCACTTT.

This clone has only a few counts. The genes are TRBV29-1 and TRBJ1-2, with TRBD1 matching 7 bases. Germline CDR1 SQVTM, CDR2 ANQGSEA. The CDR3 is 14 residues long. V dropped 6 bases and J dropped 5; count of bases not matched to a gene: 12. As DNA, the CDR3 is TGCAGCGTGGACCGACAGGGTTTAGCTTATGGCTACACCTTC. Translation gives CSVDRQGLAYGYTF. Supplemented by reference TRBV29-1 and TRBJ1-2, the full variable domain reads SAVISQKPSRDICQRGTSLTIQCQVDSQVTMMFWYRQQPGQSLTLIATANQGSEATYESGFVIDKFPISRPNLTFSTLTVSNMSPEDSSIYLCSVDRQGLAYGYTFGSGTRLTVV.

The rearrangement uses TRBV14 and TRBJ2-5, with a possible D match to TRBD2 (5 bases). This CDR3 region has 15 residues. Germline values: CDR1 SGHDN, CDR2 FVKESK. Between the trimmed V and J ends, which lost 4 bases and 4 bases, there was a span of 16 bases. The CDR3 DNA follows: TGTGCCAGCAGCCGAGATGCCGGACTCGGAGAGACCCAGTACTTC. Protein: CASSRDAGLGETQYF.

This sequence joins TRBV5-1 and TRBJ1-2; D ambiguous. The CDR3 sequence is 15 residues long. Germline assignment: CDR1 SGHRS and CDR2 YFSETQ. Trimming shortened V by 0 bases and J by 6 bases, and 15 bases separated the two germline ends. Here the CDR3 DNA reads TGCGCCAGCAGCTTGGCCACGGGAAATACGGATGGCTACACCTTC. It specifies CASSLATGNTDGYTF.

As DNA, the CDR3 is TGTGCCAGCAGCGCAACTCCGGTGGGCTACACCTTC. Encoded protein: CASSATPVGYTF. V is TRBV6-5 and J is TRBJ1-2; no clear D. Germline CDR1 is MNHEY and CDR2 is SVGAGI. The CDR3 runs 12 residues. V lost 6 bases, J lost 8 bases, and 13 bases lay in between.

The chain employs TRBV30 and TRBJ2-1; 10 bases agree with TRBD2. Looked up from germline, CDR1 is GTSNPN and CDR2 is SVGIG (reference sequence). V was clipped by 3 bases and J by 3 bases; unmatched bases: 2. The CDR3 is 14 amino acids. DNA of the CDR3: TGTGCCTGGAGAGCGGGGGGGTACTACAATGAGCAGTTCTTC. Its translation: CAWRAGGYYNEQFF.

The chain combines TRBV30 with TRBJ2-1, with a possible D match to TRBD2 (7 bases). V was trimmed by 8 bases and J by 6 bases, leaving 14 bases between them. The CDR3 runs to 12 residues. CDR1 and CDR2 from the germline V gene are GTSNPN and SVGIG (reference sequence). The CDR3 nucleotides are TGTGCCCGGGGGGCTAGCGGCAATGAGCAGTTCTTC. Protein: CARGASGNEQFF. The full variable domain, its missing parts supplied by reference TRBV30 and TRBJ2-1, is SQTIHQWPATLVQPVGSPLSLECTVEGTSNPNLYWYRQAAGRGLQLLFYSVGIGQISSEVPQNLSASRPQDRQFILSSKKLLLSDSGFYLCARGASGNEQFFGPGTRLTVL.

In DNA form, the CDR3 reads TGCGCCAGTAAGAGGACAGAAAACACAGATACGCAGTATTTT. It yields the protein CASKRTENTDTQYF. The J gene is TRBJ2-3, the V gene TRBV5-1; TRBD1 is a possible D gene (6 bases). Per germline, CDR1 SGHRS and CDR2 YFSETQ. The V end lost 8 bases, the J end lost 2 bases, and 15 bases lay between the germline ends. The CDR3 spans 14 residues.

The chain joins TRBV9 to TRBJ2-3, with TRBD2 as a possible D gene (5 bases). CDR3 length equals 17 residues. Trimming pared 3 bases from V and 0 bases from J, leaving 17 bases between. The V gene's germline CDR1 is SGDLS and CDR2 YYNGEE. CDR3 region: CASSAYPLASSTDTQYF. The CDR3 DNA is TGTGCCAGCAGCGCGTACCCGCTAGCTTCTAGCACAGATACGCAGTATTTT.

V and J are TRBV19 and TRBJ1-4, with 8 bases fitting TRBD1. V shed 4 bases and J 8 bases; nucleotides not matched to a gene: 9. Germline CDR1 reads LNHDA; CDR2 reads SQIVND (reference sequence). The CDR3 has 15 residues. CDR3: CASSTPGQVPEKLFF. Here the CDR3 DNA reads TGTGCCAGTAGTACTCCGGGACAGGTACCAGAAAAACTGTTTTTT.

This clone was seen repeatedly, ten times or more. The genes are TRBV19 and TRBJ1-1, with TRBD1 as a possible D gene (5 bases). The germline V gene encodes CDR1 LNHDA and CDR2 SQIVND (reference sequence). Deletions cut 10 bases from V and 5 bases from J, with 11 bases between. This CDR3 spans 11 amino acids. In nucleotides, the CDR3 is TGTGCCATTCACTCAGGGACTGAAGCTTTCTTT. Its translation: CAIHSGTEAFF.

The chain links TRBV5-8 to TRBJ2-3; tentatively, D is TRBD2 (5 bases). Germline CDR1 SGHTS, CDR2 YDEGEE. The CDR3 contains 13 residues. The V end lost 0 bases, the J end lost 5 bases, and 7 bases lay between the germline ends. The CDR3 reads CASSLGSGDTQYF. The CDR3 DNA sequence: TGTGCCAGCAGCTTGGGAAGCGGAGATACGCAGTATTTT.

The V call is TRBV19, the J call TRBJ1-1; maybe TRBD1 (6 bases). Trimming took off 9 bases at V and 0 bases at J, with 14 bases between the two ends. Germline CDR1 LNHDA, CDR2 SQIVND (reference sequence). There are 14 residues in the CDR3. CDR3: CASKVTGLNTEAFF. The CDR3 bases are TGTGCCAGCAAAGTGACAGGACTGAACACTGAAGCTTTCTTT.

The chain couples TRBV30 to TRBJ1-1; D not resolved. Germline CDR1 is GTSNPN and CDR2 is SVGIG (reference sequence). The CDR3 consists of 14 residues. With 0 bases removed from V and 1 base from J, the gap between germline ends came to 9 bases. CDR3 DNA: TGTGCCTGGAGTGTACTCCACGGGAACACTGAAGCTTTCTTT. It translates to CAWSVLHGNTEAFF.

The sample holds a few counts of this clone. V is TRBV3-1 (or the pseudogene TRBV3-2) and J is TRBJ1-3, with a possible D match to TRBD1 (5 bases). This CDR3 contains 15 residues. V lost 4 bases and J lost 0, with 10 bases in between. Per germline, CDR1 LGHDT and CDR2 YNNKEL (reference sequence). This chain's CDR3 is CASSRTINSGNTIYF. CDR3 in DNA: TGTGCCAGCAGCCGGACAATCAACTCTGGAAACACCATATATTTT.

The chain employs TRBV11-1 and TRBJ1-4, with 7 positions matching TRBD1. The CDR3 has 14 amino acids. Germline V gives CDR1 SGHAT, CDR2 FQDESV (reference sequence). V trimming: 5 bases; J trimming: 8 bases; junction bases outside the gene matches: 8. CDR3 bases: TGTGCCAGCAGCGGCGAAGGGGGCAGGGAAAAACTGTTTTTT. Residues: CASSGEGGREKLFF.

The chain has TRBV7-8 and TRBJ1-1; D not certain. V lost 1 base and J lost 0, with 3 bases in between. Looked up from germline, CDR1 is SGHVS and CDR2 is FQNEAQ. The CDR3 runs 13 residues. The CDR3 bases are TGTGCCAGCAGCTTAGACTTGAACACTGAAGCTTTCTTT. Amino acids: CASSLDLNTEAFF.

This sequence joins TRBV7-9 and TRBJ1-5, with TRBD1 as a possible D gene (6 bases). The CDR3 is made up of 13 amino acids. Germline V gene sequence: CDR1 SEHNR, CDR2 FQNEAQ (reference sequence). V dropped 8 bases and J dropped 4 bases, with 12 bases sitting between them. The CDR3 coding sequence is TGTGCCAGCCGGGCAGGGGCAAATCAGCCCCAGCATTTT. Translating it yields CASRAGANQPQHF.

The rearrangement joins TRBV6-1 to TRBJ2-1, with D uncertain. Per the germline V gene, CDR1 is MNHNS and CDR2 is SASEGT. The CDR3 consists of 15 residues. V was shortened by 2 bases and J by 2 bases, with 10 bases between the two germline ends. The CDR3 reads CASSELRNPYNEQFF. CDR3 coding DNA: TGTGCCAGCAGTGAACTGAGGAACCCCTACAATGAGCAGTTCTTC.

The rearrangement joins TRBV5-1 to TRBJ1-4, with a possible D match to TRBD1 (5 bases). V lost 4 bases to trimming and J lost 5 bases, with 12 bases between them. Germline values: CDR1 SGHRS, CDR2 YFSETQ. This CDR3 has 14 amino acids. The CDR3 DNA reads TGCGCCAGCAGCCGCGGGGCCCCGAATGAAAAACTGTTTTTT. Translated, it gives CASSRGAPNEKLFF.

The DNA of the CDR3 is TGTGCCAGCAGTTTTATCGAGAGAAACACCATATATTTT. Its translation: CASSFIERNTIYF. This rearrangement joins TRBV28 to TRBJ1-3; D ambiguous. CDR1 and CDR2 (germline): MDHEN, SYDVKM. The germline V and J ends were trimmed by 3 bases and 5 bases, with 8 bases remaining between them. The CDR3 is 13 residues long.